Listed here are 15 T cell receptor beta chains from one sample, sequenced in a study of T-cell reconstitution after alpha-beta-depleted transplantation in children. TCRbeta library construction was performed incorporating unique molecular identifiers. MiXCR was run by TCRdb on the PCR reads, yielding one entry per CDR3 protein. The sample consists of 610,000 or so distinct CDR3 sequences, over 25% of them appearing once. The specimen was PBMCs, collected before TCRalphabeta/CD19-depleted stem cell transplant. Receptors originate from a boy under three years old with Wiskott-Aldrich syndrome, due to receive a stem cell transplant.

This clonotype was detected a few times. J is TRBJ2-5 and V is TRBV20-1; D is unresolved. The germline V gene has CDR1 DFQATT and CDR2 SNEGSKA (reference sequence). The ends were cut back, 3 bases at V and 5 bases at J, with 7 bases in the middle. The CDR3 totals 11 residues. CDR3 sequence (DNA): TGCAGTGCTAGTCAAAAGGAGACCCAGTACTTC. Its protein product is CSASQKETQYF.

This clonotype was recorded a few times. The chain uses TRBV19 and TRBJ1-5, with D tentatively TRBD1 (5 bases). V lost 3 bases to trimming and J lost 0 bases, with 12 bases between them. The CDR3 runs to 16 residues. Germline CDR1 reads LNHDA; CDR2 reads SQIVND (reference sequence). CDR3 bases: TGTGCCAGTAGTATGGGGGGGAGGTATAGCAATCAGCCCCAGCATTTT. Protein: CASSMGGRYSNQPQHF.

The chain joins TRBV19 to TRBJ2-7, with TRBD2 identical over 7 bases. Trimming took 4 bases from V and 5 from J; bases not matched to a gene: 5. Germline CDR1 is LNHDA and CDR2 is SQIVND (reference sequence). CDR3 size: 13 residues. CDR3: CASSSGRLNEQYF. The CDR3 bases are TGTGCCAGTAGTAGCGGGAGACTCAACGAGCAGTACTTC.

This clonotype showed up just a few times. This sequence joins TRBV3-1 and TRBJ1-1, with D tentatively TRBD1 (6 bases). Germline CDR1 is LGHDT and CDR2 is YNNKEL (reference sequence). Trimming pared 1 base from V and 1 base from J, leaving 10 bases between. CDR3 length: 15 residues. CDR3 coding DNA: TGTGCCAGCAGCCAAGCAGGACAGCCGAACACTGAAGCTTTCTTT. Encoded protein: CASSQAGQPNTEAFF.

The V and J genes are TRBV12-3 or TRBV12-4 and TRBJ2-1; D call uncertain. The V and J ends lost 1 base and 9 bases respectively, with 7 bases between them. CDR3 length equals 12 residues. The CDR3 DNA reads TGTGCCAGCAGTTTAGAGCAGCCTGAGCAGTTCTTC. Its protein is CASSLEQPEQFF.

This chain connects TRBV5-1 to TRBJ2-7, with 8 bases matching TRBD1. The J segment lost 5 bases and the V segment lost 3 bases, leaving 1 base of the junction unmatched. This CDR3 has 12 amino acids. Germline CDR1 reads SGHRS; CDR2 reads YFSETQ. The CDR3 protein is CASSSQGDEQYF. CDR3 coding DNA: TGCGCCAGCAGCTCACAGGGGGACGAGCAGTACTTC.

The table lists this clonotype with a count of one. The rearrangement joins TRBV20-1 to TRBJ2-7; TRBD2 might be the D (7 bases). Germline assignment: CDR1 DFQATT and CDR2 SNEGSKA (reference sequence). The CDR3 loop spans 11 amino acids. Trimming removed 7 bases at V and 2 bases at J, with 9 bases between. The CDR3 loop is CSGGGAYEQYF. CDR3 DNA sequence: TGCAGTGGAGGGGGGGCCTACGAGCAGTACTTC.

This clonotype was observed a few times. The V call is TRBV3-1, the J call TRBJ1-1; tentatively, D is TRBD1 (5 bases). The germline gives CDR1 LGHDT, CDR2 YNNKEL (reference sequence). The CDR3 has 16 residues. The V end lost 8 bases, the J end lost 0 bases, and 19 bases lay between the germline ends. CDR3 coding DNA: TGTGCCAGCGGTTACAACACGGGACCCTTGAACACTGAAGCTTTCTTT. Protein sequence: CASGYNTGPLNTEAFF.

This clonotype was picked up a small number of times. J is TRBJ2-2 and V is TRBV18; D may correspond to TRBD1 or TRBD2 (7 bases each). Germline-derived CDR1 and CDR2 are KGHSH and LQKENI. The germline V and J ends were trimmed by 6 bases and 1 base, with 15 bases remaining between them. This CDR3 region has 16 residues. CDR3 in amino acids: CASSLKRDRNTGELFF. CDR3 nucleotide sequence: TGTGCCAGCTCGCTGAAGCGGGACAGGAACACCGGGGAGCTGTTTTTT.

The sample holds a few counts of this clonotype. The chain uses TRBV5-1 and TRBJ2-5; 11 positions agree with TRBD1. V lost 0 bases and J lost 4; bases outside the gene matches: 5. Germline V gives CDR1 SGHRS, CDR2 YFSETQ. The length of the CDR3 is 16 residues. CDR3 sequence reads: CASSLEWTGGGETQYF. In nucleotides, the CDR3 is TGCGCCAGCAGCTTGGAATGGACAGGGGGCGGAGAGACCCAGTACTTC.

The genes are TRBV25-1 and TRBJ2-1; the D gene is possibly TRBD1 (6 bases). Per the germline V gene, CDR1 is MGHDK and CDR2 is SYGVNS. The ends were cut back, 5 bases at V and 10 bases at J, with 15 bases in the middle. The CDR3 has 13 amino acids. The CDR3 DNA sequence: TGTGCCAGCAGTTTCGCAACAGGGTACGAGCAGTTCTTC. Translation gives CASSFATGYEQFF.

The V gene is TRBV5-1, the J gene TRBJ2-1, with TRBD2 matching 8 bases. The V gene end was trimmed by 4 bases and the J gene end by 1 base; junction bases not matched to a gene: 10. The germline V gene has CDR1 SGHRS and CDR2 YFSETQ. The CDR3 sequence is 17 residues long. The CDR3 spells CASSAIGREVSYNEQFF. CDR3 nucleotide sequence: TGCGCCAGCAGCGCGATTGGGCGGGAGGTATCCTACAATGAGCAGTTCTTC.

J is TRBJ2-5 and V is TRBV29-1; D gene uncertain. V dropped 8 bases and J dropped 4 bases, with 8 bases sitting between them. CDR3 size: 10 residues. Germline V CDR1 and CDR2: SQVTM, ANQGSEA. The CDR3 coding sequence is TGCAGCACGTCGATAGAGACCCAGTACTTC. Translated, it gives CSTSIETQYF.

The genes are TRBV5-1 and TRBJ2-3, with D possibly being TRBD2 (5 bases). From germline, CDR1 is SGHRS and CDR2 YFSETQ. The length of the CDR3 is 16 residues. V lost 0 bases to trimming and J lost 2 bases, with 13 bases between them. In DNA form, the CDR3 reads TGCGCCAGCAGCTTGGGCCCAGCGGACTTCACAGATACGCAGTATTTT. Protein sequence: CASSLGPADFTDTQYF. The variable domain in full, with the rest retrieved from reference TRBV5-1 and TRBJ2-3, is KAGVTQTPRYLIKTRGQQVTLSCSPISGHRSVSWYQQTPGQGLQFLFEYFSETQRNKGNFPGRFSGRQFSNSRSEMNVSTLELGDSALYLCASSLGPADFTDTQYFGPGTRLTVL.

The rearrangement uses TRBV2 and TRBJ1-2; D unresolved. Between the trimmed V and J ends, which lost 6 bases and 8 bases, there was a span of 13 bases. Germline CDR1 is SNHLY and CDR2 is FYNNEI. This CDR3 is built from 12 residues. The CDR3, as DNA: TGTGCCAGCAGGCAGACCCTCTGGGGCTACACCTTC. Translating it yields CASRQTLWGYTF.